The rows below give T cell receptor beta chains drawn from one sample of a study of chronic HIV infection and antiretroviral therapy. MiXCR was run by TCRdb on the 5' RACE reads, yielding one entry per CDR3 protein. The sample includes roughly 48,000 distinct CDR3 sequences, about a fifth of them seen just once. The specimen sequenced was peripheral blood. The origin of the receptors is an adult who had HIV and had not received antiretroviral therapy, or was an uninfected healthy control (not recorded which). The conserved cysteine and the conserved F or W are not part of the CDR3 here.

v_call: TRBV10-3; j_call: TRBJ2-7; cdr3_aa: AISGKRTQDEQY
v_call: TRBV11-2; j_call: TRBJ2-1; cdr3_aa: ASSKRLAGAGSYNEQF
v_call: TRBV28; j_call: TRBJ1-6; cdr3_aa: ASSSYNSPLH
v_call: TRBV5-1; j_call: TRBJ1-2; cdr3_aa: ASSAGVTYGYT
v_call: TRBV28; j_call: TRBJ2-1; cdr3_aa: ASSFRDRVYNEQF
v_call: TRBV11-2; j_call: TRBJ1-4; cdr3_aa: ASSLGFLGEKLF
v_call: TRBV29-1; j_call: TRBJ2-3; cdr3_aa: SVGTSGTDTQY
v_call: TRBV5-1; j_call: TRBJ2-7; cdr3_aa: ASTEAWGEQY
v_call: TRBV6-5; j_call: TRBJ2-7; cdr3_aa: ASRILARSSYEQY
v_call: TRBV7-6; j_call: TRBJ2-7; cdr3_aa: ASSSTGSYEQY
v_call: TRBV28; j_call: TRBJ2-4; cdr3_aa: ASSFFGAVAKNIQY
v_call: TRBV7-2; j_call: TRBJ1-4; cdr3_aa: ASSGTWTALNEKLF
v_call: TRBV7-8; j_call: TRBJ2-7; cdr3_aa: ASSLRTGETLYEQY
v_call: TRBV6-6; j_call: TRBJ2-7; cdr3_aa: ASDQGGEQY
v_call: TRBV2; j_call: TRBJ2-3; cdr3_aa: ASSGNFGAPTQY
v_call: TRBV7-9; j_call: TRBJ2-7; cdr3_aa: ASSLVGVEQY
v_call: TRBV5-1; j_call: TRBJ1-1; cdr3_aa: ASSPAGHTEAF
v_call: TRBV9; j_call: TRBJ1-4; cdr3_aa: ASSVEDRGLEKLF
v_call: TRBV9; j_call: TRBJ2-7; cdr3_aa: ASSLTSGRDEQY
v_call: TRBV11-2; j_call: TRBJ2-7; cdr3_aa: ASSPGQEISYEQY
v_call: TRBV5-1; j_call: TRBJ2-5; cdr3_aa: ASSLVARQETQY
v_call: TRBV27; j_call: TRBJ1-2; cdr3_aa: ASKPGQGPPGYGYT
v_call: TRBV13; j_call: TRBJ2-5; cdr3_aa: ASSTLGLATRRSGVRGETQY
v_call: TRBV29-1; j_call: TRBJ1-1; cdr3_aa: SVETGTTEAF
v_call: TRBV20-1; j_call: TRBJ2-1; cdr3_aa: SARGGGSRNEQF
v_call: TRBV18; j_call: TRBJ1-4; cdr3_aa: ASSPLKDTLEKLF
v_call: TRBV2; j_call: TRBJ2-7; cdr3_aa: ASSEATGVVDEQY
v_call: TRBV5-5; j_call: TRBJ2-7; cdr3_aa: ASSPLTGSRSYEQY
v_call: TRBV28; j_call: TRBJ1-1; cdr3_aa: ASSRPGRTEAF
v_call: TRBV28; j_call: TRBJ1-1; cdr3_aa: ASSNDLTVPLGAF
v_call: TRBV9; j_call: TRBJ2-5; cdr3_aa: ASSGGAGIKETQY
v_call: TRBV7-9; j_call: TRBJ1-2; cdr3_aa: ASSFAGGYT
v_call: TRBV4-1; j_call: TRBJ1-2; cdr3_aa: ASSQAGFIRDPYT
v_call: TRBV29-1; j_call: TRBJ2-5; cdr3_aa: SVRTGGRETQY
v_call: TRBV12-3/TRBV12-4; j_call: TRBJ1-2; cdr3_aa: ASSQTGASGYT
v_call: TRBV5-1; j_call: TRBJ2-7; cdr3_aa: ASSSLPGQLSYEQY
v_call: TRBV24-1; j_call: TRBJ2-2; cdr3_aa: ATSDLRDTGELF
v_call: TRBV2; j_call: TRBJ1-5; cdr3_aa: ASSTVINQPQH
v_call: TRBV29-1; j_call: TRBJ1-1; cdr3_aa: SALLNRADAF
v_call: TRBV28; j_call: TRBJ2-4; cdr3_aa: ASRGGGLYKNIQY
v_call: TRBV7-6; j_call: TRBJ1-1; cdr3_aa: ASSPPGSGNTEAF
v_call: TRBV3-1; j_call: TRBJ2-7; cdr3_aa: ASSQDISPGYEQY
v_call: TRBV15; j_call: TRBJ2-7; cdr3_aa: ATSRDGGGSREQY
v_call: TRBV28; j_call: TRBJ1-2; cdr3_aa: ASSQLRATANYGYT
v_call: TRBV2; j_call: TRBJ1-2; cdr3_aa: ASSNGGNYGYT
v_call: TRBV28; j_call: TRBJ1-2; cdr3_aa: ASSLNPPEVYGYT
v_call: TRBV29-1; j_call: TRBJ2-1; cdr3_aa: SVEALGRDNEQF
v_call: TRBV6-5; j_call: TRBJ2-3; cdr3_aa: ASSSDYRPDTQY
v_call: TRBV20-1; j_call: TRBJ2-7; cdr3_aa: SALRAGRRNEQY
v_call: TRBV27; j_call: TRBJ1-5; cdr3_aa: ASSFGAYQPQH
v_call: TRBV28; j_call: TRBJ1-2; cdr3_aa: ASSGTGGAGYT
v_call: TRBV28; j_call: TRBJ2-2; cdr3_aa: ASSFMGTGSGELF
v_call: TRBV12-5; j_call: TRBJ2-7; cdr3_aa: ASGNILDRGGAYEQY